This T cell receptor beta chain derives from a study of blood T cell repertoires in COVID-19. About the research overall: Sites across the United States, Italy and Spain contributed samples from acute and convalescent COVID-19. From T cells, B-cell-depleted T cells, or PBMCs came the material, which was cDNA or gDNA.

Source study methods: Amplification of reference gene primers provided the estimated nucleated cell counts. Sequencing used immunoSEQ multiplex PCR; TCRdb keeps in-frame clones, though not all of them. That table gives V, J and clone size, and the DNA gave D and trimming. The sample shows 110,000 to 150,000 clones, approximately 83% of them seen only once. This sequence originates from a human donor in a cohort sampled during active COVID-19. Sequencing input: peripheral blood.

CDR3 amino acids: CASSPQGAANYGYTF. DNA for the CDR3: TGTGCCAGCAGCCCACAAGGGGCCGCTAACTATGGCTACACCTTC. This chain uses TRBV5-6 with TRBJ1-2; tentative D call: TRBD1 (5 bases). The CDR3 is 15 amino acids. The germline gives CDR1 SGHDT, CDR2 YYEEEE. Trimming removed 4 bases at V and 0 bases at J, with 13 bases between.